Each of the 19 T cell receptor beta chains below was sequenced from the same sample in a study of beta chain features in type 1 diabetes. Study findings and constraints: Shortening that was moderate but significant affected the TCRB CDR3s of Type 1 diabetes patients in all four CD4+ subsets.

For these receptors, no antigen is known. Isolated RNA was reverse transcribed in full, so expressed TCRB transcripts were sequenced. The assay was immunoSEQ multiplex PCR, and TCRdb's table has in-frame clones only and misses some. The data show approximately 140,000 clones, 9% seen once. Sequenced: central memory CD4+ T cells from blood. Receptors originate from a man aged 30-40 years with type 1 diabetes.

A few counts support this clone. This chain joins TRBV5-6 and TRBJ1-2; 9 bases agree with TRBD1. This CDR3 spans 15 amino acids. V was clipped by 6 bases and J by 3 bases; unmatched bases: 9. Germline V gene data show CDR1 as SGHDT and CDR2 as YYEEEE. The CDR3 region is CASTNWDRVDYGYTF. The CDR3 DNA sequence: TGTGCCAGCACCAACTGGGACAGGGTGGACTATGGCTACACCTTC.

This clone was found a few times. J is TRBJ2-2 and V is TRBV29-1; the match to TRBD1 covers 8 bases. The germline V gene has CDR1 SQVTM and CDR2 ANQGSEA. V shed 2 bases and J 7 bases; nucleotides not matched to a gene: 3. There are 13 residues in the CDR3. The CDR3 region is CSVELDRDGELFF. The CDR3 nucleotides read TGCAGCGTTGAACTGGACAGGGACGGGGAGCTGTTTTTT.

This chain joins TRBV9 and TRBJ2-1, with TRBD1 identical over 9 bases. Germline loops: CDR1 SGDLS, CDR2 YYNGEE. This CDR3 contains 14 residues. Germline trimming cut 4 bases from V and 5 bases from J; bases unmatched to any gene: 4. Here the CDR3 DNA reads TGTGCCAGCAGCCCGGGACAGGGTAACAATGAGCAGTTCTTC. Its protein is CASSPGQGNNEQFF.

The chain uses TRBV15 and TRBJ2-3; no reliable D call. Germline V lookup: CDR1 LNHNV, CDR2 YYDKDF (reference sequence). V was pared by 0 bases and J by 4 bases, with 8 bases between. The CDR3 runs 14 residues. CDR3 DNA: TGTGCCACCAGCAGAGATCCTCGTTCAGATACGCAGTATTTT. Its protein product is CATSRDPRSDTQYF.

This clone was detected a few times. The V call is TRBV21-1, the J call TRBJ1-2. TRBV21-1 is flagged as a pseudogene. The CDR3 is made up of 11 amino acids. The CDR3 coding sequence is TGTGCCAGCAGCAAATTGGAGGATTCCGCCTTC. As protein: CASSKLEDSAF.

The chain uses TRBV20-1 and TRBJ1-2; D gene uncertain. The CDR3 length is 11 residues. Germline-derived CDR1 and CDR2 are DFQATT and SNEGSKA (reference sequence). V lost 7 bases and J 7 bases, leaving 13 bases between the germline ends. The CDR3 reads CSVWSLFGYTF. DNA for the CDR3: TGCAGTGTCTGGTCCCTATTTGGCTACACCTTC.

This clone was observed a handful of times. The chain is built from TRBV4-3 and TRBJ1-4; 7 nucleotides agree with TRBD1. CDR1 and CDR2 (germline): LGHNA, YSLEER. The ends lost 1 base at V and 8 bases at J; junction bases unmatched: 10. This CDR3 region has 16 residues. The CDR3 sequence: CASSQGSLTTGEKLFF. The CDR3 DNA follows: TGCGCCAGCAGCCAAGGGTCCTTAACGACAGGGGAAAAACTGTTTTTT.

This clone was recorded a few times. This chain joins TRBV28 and TRBJ1-6; D might be TRBD1 (6 bases). From germline, CDR1 is MDHEN and CDR2 SYDVKM. The CDR3 consists of 15 residues. The germline V and J ends were trimmed by 4 bases and 6 bases, with 13 bases remaining between them. CDR3 DNA: TGTGCCAGCAGTTCCCCGGGACACCTTAATTCACCCCTCCACTTT. Translated, it gives CASSSPGHLNSPLHF. Filled out from reference TRBV28 and TRBJ1-6, the complete variable domain reads DVKVTQSSRYLVKRTGEKVFLECVQDMDHENMFWYRQDPGLGLRLIYFSYDVKMKEKGDIPEGYSVSREKKERFSLILESASTNQTSMYLCASSSPGHLNSPLHFGNGTRLTVT.

Many counts were recorded for this clone. The rearrangement joins TRBV6-5 to TRBJ2-7, with 7 positions matching TRBD2. The CDR3 is 12 residues long. The germline CDR1 and CDR2 sequences are MNHEY and SVGAGI. Trimming took 3 bases from V and 7 from J; bases not matched to a gene: 3. CDR3 residues: CASSYQRGEQYF. CDR3 nucleotide sequence: TGTGCCAGCAGTTATCAGCGGGGAGAGCAGTACTTC.

This clone was observed a handful of times. J is TRBJ2-7 and V is TRBV6-1; 9 nucleotides match TRBD1. From germline, CDR1 is MNHNS and CDR2 SASEGT. This CDR3 has 14 amino acids. Germline trimming cut 4 bases from V and 2 bases from J; bases unmatched to any gene: 3. CDR3 nucleotides: TGTGCCAGCAGTGTCGGGACAGGGACCTACGAGCAGTACTTC. It encodes CASSVGTGTYEQYF.

The CDR3 region has the DNA TGTGCCAGCAATAACGTCAGCGCTGGTGAGCAGTTCTTC. It is translated as CASNNVSAGEQFF. The chain recombines TRBV2 with TRBJ2-1; no firm D call. This CDR3 has 13 amino acids. The V gene's germline CDR1 is SNHLY and CDR2 FYNNEI. V was cut by 7 bases and J by 9 bases, with 16 bases left in between. Full variable domain (missing parts from reference TRBV2 and TRBJ2-1): EPEVTQTPSHQVTQMGQEVILRCVPISNHLYFYWYRQILGQKVEFLVSFYNNEISEKSEIFDDQFSVERPDGSNFTLKIRSTKLEDSAMYFCASNNVSAGEQFFGPGTRLTVL.

The chain recombines TRBV28 with TRBJ2-1; 11 bases fit TRBD2. V shed 4 bases and J 12 bases; nucleotides not matched to a gene: 5. Germline-derived CDR1 and CDR2 are MDHEN and SYDVKM. The CDR3 runs to 13 residues. The CDR3 region has the DNA TGTGCCAGCAGTTCAAACCTAGCGGGGGGGCAGTTCTTC. Its protein product is CASSSNLAGGQFF.

This clone was detected a few times. CDR3 residues: CASSPRTGEYGKLFF. In DNA form, the CDR3 reads TGTGCCAGCTCACCACGAACCGGGGAATACGGAAAACTGTTTTTT. The V and J genes are TRBV18 and TRBJ1-4; no clear D gene. Trimming pared 1 base from V and 10 bases from J, leaving 16 bases between. The CDR3 covers 15 residues. CDR1 and CDR2 (germline): KGHSH, LQKENI.

This clone has just a few counts. The chain combines TRBV5-5 with TRBJ2-2, with 7 bases matching TRBD1. CDR3 length equals 14 residues. Trimming cost V 4 bases and J 3 bases; bases outside gene matches: 3. Looked up from germline, CDR1 is SGHKS and CDR2 is YYEKEE (reference sequence). The CDR3 bases are TGTGCCAGCAGCCGGGACAGTTACACCGGGGAGCTGTTTTTT. Translation: CASSRDSYTGELFF.

This clone was observed a few times. This chain links TRBV6-5 with TRBJ2-5; TRBD2 matches at 7 bases. Trimming at V came to 5 bases and at J to 5 bases, leaving 5 bases not matched to a gene. The CDR3 sequence is 13 residues long. CDR1 and CDR2 from the germline V gene are MNHEY and SVGAGI. CDR3 coding DNA: TGTGCCAGCAGTCCCGGGGGGTATGAGACCCAGTACTTC. It encodes CASSPGGYETQYF.

V gene TRBV7-2 combines with J gene TRBJ2-5; 12 bases agree with TRBD2. The trim removed 5 bases at V and 4 bases at J, leaving 2 bases unmatched. This CDR3 spans 14 amino acids. The germline gives CDR1 SGHTA, CDR2 FQGNSA. The CDR3 protein is CASSVLAGGETQYF. CDR3 DNA: TGTGCCAGCAGCGTACTAGCGGGGGGAGAGACCCAGTACTTC. Combining the CDR3 with reference TRBV7-2 and TRBJ2-5 gives the whole variable domain GAGVSQSPSNKVTEKGKDVELRCDPISGHTALYWYRQSLGQGLEFLIYFQGNSAPDKSGLPSDRFSAERTGGSVSTLTIQRTQQEDSAVYLCASSVLAGGETQYFGPGTRLLVL.

The V call is TRBV2, the J call TRBJ1-5; the D gene is possibly TRBD1 (5 bases). Trimming pared 6 bases from V and 7 bases from J, leaving 19 bases between. The CDR3 spans 15 residues. Germline CDR1 is SNHLY and CDR2 is FYNNEI. In nucleotides, the CDR3 is TGTGCCAGCAGCTCAGGGCGACTCTCGGGCCAGCCCCAGCATTTT. Amino acids: CASSSGRLSGQPQHF.

The table lists this clone with a few counts. This chain joins TRBV6-5 and TRBJ2-3, with D perhaps TRBD1 (7 bases). Per germline, CDR1 MNHEY and CDR2 SVGAGI. CDR3 length: 13 amino acids. Trimming removed 5 bases at V and 6 bases at J, with 12 bases between. CDR3 DNA: TGTGCCAGCAGTGGAGGGGGCAGGGATACGCAGTATTTT. This codes for CASSGGGRDTQYF.

The rearrangement links TRBV10-3 to TRBJ2-3, with a possible D match to TRBD1 (5 bases). This CDR3 comprises 13 residues. Germline values: CDR1 ENHRY, CDR2 SYGVKD. The V end lost 6 bases, the J end lost 2 bases, and 9 bases lay between the germline ends. CDR3 sequence (DNA): TGTGCCATCAGACAGGAAGACACAGATACGCAGTATTTT. This translates into CAIRQEDTDTQYF.